This TCR beta chain was captured in a study of cytomegalovirus exposure and HLA in healthy donors. The study's findings and limits: Being productive about 87% or about 30% of the time was typical of most TCR beta V segments in an earlier analysis. Analysis performed later found approximately 17,000 TCR beta sequences associated with HLA alleles at 0.05 false discovery rate. Later analysis identified a missense DCLRE1C variant that was linked to TCR beta V- and J-gene trimming.

PCR primers comprised 60 Vbeta and 13 Jbeta primers. Original handling: In a later analysis, the count reached some 75 million unique TCR beta chains, with around 10 million shared. Sequenced by immunoSEQ multiplex PCR; TCRdb stores in-frame clones only, minus some. The V and J calls and clone size were taken over from that table, and D and trimming were inferred from the DNA. The sample shows about 140,000 clones, under 10% of them seen only once. Remarks on this clone: Its antigen is still unknown.

V dropped 3 bases and J dropped 3 bases, with 15 bases sitting between them. From germline, CDR1 is SGHAT and CDR2 FQNNGV. The CDR3 contains 15 residues. The chain joins TRBV11-2 to TRBJ2-7; D may be TRBD2 (5 bases). The sequenced sample consisted of PBMCs. The sequence derives from a woman between 35 and 50 years old in good health and CMV-seropositive. Written as DNA, the CDR3 is TGTGCCAGCAGCTTGGTTGGAGGTAGCGTCTACGAGCAGTACTTC. Amino acid sequence: CASSLVGGSVYEQYF. Variable domain in full (rest from reference TRBV11-2 and TRBJ2-7): EAGVAQSPRYKIIEKRQSVAFWCNPISGHATLYWYQQILGQGPKLLIQFQNNGVVDDSQLPKDRFSAERLKGVDSTLKIQPAKLEDSAVYLCASSLVGGSVYEQYFGPGTRLTVT.